Following are 17 T cell receptor beta chains from one sample sequenced in a study of radiotherapy plus CTLA-4 blockade in lung cancer. Sequencing used immunoSEQ multiplex PCR; TCRdb keeps in-frame clones, though not all of them. Of 75,000 to 100,000 clones listed, 82% are singletons. The material was peripheral blood, obtained from a patient treated with radiotherapy plus ipilimumab. The receptors were gathered from a human donor with non-small cell lung cancer who had a partial response to radiotherapy plus ipilimumab.

The J gene is TRBJ2-5, the V gene TRBV19, with 7 nucleotides matching TRBD1. Looked up from germline, CDR1 is LNHDA and CDR2 is SQIVND (reference sequence). V shed 6 bases and J 6 bases; nucleotides not matched to a gene: 7. CDR3 length equals 13 residues. The CDR3 coding sequence is TGTGCCAGTAGCCAGACAGGGCTGAAGACCCAGTACTTC. Its protein is CASSQTGLKTQYF.

The CDR3: CASSRRRAEAQYF. CDR3 coding DNA: TGTGCCAGTAGTAGGCGGCGTGCGGAGGCCCAGTACTTC. J is TRBJ2-5 and V is TRBV19; weak D call: TRBD2 (5 bases). Germline V gene sequence: CDR1 LNHDA, CDR2 SQIVND (reference sequence). V was shortened by 4 bases and J by 9 bases, with 15 bases between the two germline ends. There are 13 residues in the CDR3.

This chain uses TRBV5-1 with TRBJ2-1; 10 bases are a match to TRBD2. Germline assignment: CDR1 SGHRS and CDR2 YFSETQ. The CDR3 is made up of 15 amino acids. With 0 bases clipped from V and 10 bases from J, the junction kept 7 bases outside the gene matches. CDR3 loop: CASSLGLAGDREQFF. CDR3 coding DNA: TGCGCCAGCAGCTTGGGACTAGCGGGTGACAGGGAGCAGTTCTTC.

CDR3 nucleotide sequence: TGCGCCAGCAAATCTCAGATAAACACTGAAGCTTTCTTT. It translates to CASKSQINTEAFF. The J gene is TRBJ1-1, the V gene TRBV5-1; D is undetermined. V lost 6 bases to trimming and J lost 2 bases, with 11 bases between them. The CDR3 contains 13 residues. Germline V gene sequence: CDR1 SGHRS, CDR2 YFSETQ.

This clone was found a few times. The J gene is TRBJ1-2, the V gene TRBV5-4; TRBD1 matches 8 bases. The CDR3 consists of 15 residues. V shed 3 bases, J shed 8 bases, and the junction held 12 bases outside the gene matches. Per germline, CDR1 SGHNT and CDR2 YYREEE (reference sequence). CDR3 loop: CASSYQGATLRGYTF. DNA for the CDR3: TGTGCCAGCAGCTACCAGGGGGCGACGTTGAGGGGCTACACCTTC.

The chain couples TRBV7-9 to TRBJ2-7, with 15 bases that match TRBD2. The V segment lost 7 bases and the J segment 6 bases; nucleotides outside the gene matches: 1. Germline V gene sequence: CDR1 SEHNR, CDR2 FQNEAQ (reference sequence). CDR3 length: 13 residues. The CDR3 sequence: CASTGLAGGEQYF. Here the CDR3 DNA reads TGTGCCAGCACGGGACTAGCGGGAGGCGAGCAGTACTTC.

Of note for this clone: This CDR3 is also generated by other DNA sequences in the sample. CDR3 DNA sequence: TGCGCCAGCAGCTTGGTAGCGGGAGGTAACTACGAGCAGTACTTC. Translated: CASSLVAGGNYEQYF. The chain joins TRBV5-1 to TRBJ2-7; 10 nucleotides agree with TRBD2. CDR1 SGHRS and CDR2 YFSETQ come from the germline V gene. The CDR3 length is 15 residues. The V segment lost 0 bases and the J segment 3 bases; nucleotides outside the gene matches: 3.

CDR3 region: CASSVGQGIYGYTF. The CDR3 DNA reads TGTGCCAGCAGTGTTGGACAGGGCATCTATGGCTACACCTTC. The gene calls are TRBV2 and TRBJ1-2; the match to TRBD1 covers 8 bases. CDR1 SNHLY and CDR2 FYNNEI come from the germline V gene. V was pared by 4 bases and J by 4 bases, with 5 bases of the junction left unmatched. The CDR3 totals 14 residues.

The chain is built from TRBV6-6 and TRBJ2-5; TRBD2 aligns across 10 bases. Germline CDR1 is MNHNY and CDR2 is SVGAGI (reference sequence). The CDR3 loop spans 15 amino acids. The J segment lost 9 bases and the V segment lost 7 bases, leaving 14 bases of the junction unmatched. The CDR3 DNA reads TGTGCCAGCACCGCAATCGGGACTAGCGAAGGGGCCCAGTACTTC. Encoded protein: CASTAIGTSEGAQYF.

The V and J genes are TRBV11-2 and TRBJ2-7; D is perhaps TRBD2 (6 bases). With 1 base removed from V and 0 bases from J, the gap between germline ends came to 13 bases. The CDR3 is made up of 16 amino acids. Germline V CDR1 and CDR2: SGHAT, FQNNGV. The CDR3 is CASSLGSGVASYEQYF. Here the CDR3 DNA reads TGTGCCAGCAGCTTAGGGTCGGGGGTCGCCTCCTACGAGCAGTACTTC.

This clone was recorded only once. The V call is TRBV28, the J call TRBJ2-1; D possibly corresponds to TRBD2 (6 bases). V lost 3 bases, J lost 0 bases, and 9 bases lay in between. The CDR3 length is 15 residues. CDR1 is MDHEN and CDR2 is SYDVKM in the germline V gene. The CDR3 nucleotides are TGTGCCAGCAGTTTGGGCGGGAACTCCTACAATGAGCAGTTCTTC. It is translated as CASSLGGNSYNEQFF.

This chain joins TRBV5-4 and TRBJ2-3, with 8 bases identical to TRBD2. V was clipped by 0 bases and J by 2 bases; unmatched bases: 8. Germline CDR1 reads SGHNT; CDR2 reads YYREEE (reference sequence). The CDR3 is 17 amino acids. The chain's CDR3 is CASSLAASGLHTDTQYF. The CDR3 DNA reads as TGTGCCAGCAGCTTGGCTGCTAGCGGGCTGCACACAGATACGCAGTATTTT.

Only a few counts were recorded for this clone. V and J are TRBV9 and TRBJ2-6, with D perhaps matching TRBD2 (6 bases). In germline, CDR1 is SGDLS, CDR2 YYNGEE. This CDR3 has 14 residues. The V end lost 3 bases, the J end lost 3 bases, and 7 bases lay between the germline ends. This chain's CDR3 is CASSAGSGANVLTF. DNA of the CDR3: TGTGCCAGCAGCGCCGGGAGTGGGGCCAACGTCCTGACTTTC.

The genes are TRBV28 and TRBJ2-3, with D possibly being TRBD2 (6 bases). CDR3 length: 13 residues. V was shortened by 6 bases and J by 5 bases, with 12 bases between the two germline ends. Germline CDR1 and CDR2: MDHEN and SYDVKM. The CDR3 nucleotides read TGTGCCAGCAGCCGAGATAGCGGAGATACGCAGTATTTT. This translates into CASSRDSGDTQYF.

V and J are TRBV28 and TRBJ1-1, with TRBD1 matching over 9 bases. The CDR3 totals 15 residues. Per the germline V gene, CDR1 is MDHEN and CDR2 is SYDVKM. V trimming: 2 bases; J trimming: 8 bases; junction bases outside the gene matches: 9. The CDR3 DNA sequence: TGTGCCAGCAGTTTAGCCGGGACAGGGTTTCCCGAAGCTTTCTTT. Translated, it gives CASSLAGTGFPEAFF.

The sample holds a few counts of this clone. The chain is built from TRBV28 and TRBJ1-5, with TRBD1 matching 8 bases. V was pared by 11 bases and J by 0 bases, with 6 bases of the junction left unmatched. Germline-derived CDR1 and CDR2 are MDHEN and SYDVKM. There are 14 residues in the CDR3. CDR3 protein: CAGQGINSNQPQHF. DNA of the CDR3: TGTGCCGGACAGGGAATCAATAGCAATCAGCCCCAGCATTTT.

This clone was seen once. This chain links TRBV10-2 with TRBJ1-1; D is perhaps TRBD1 (5 bases). This CDR3 comprises 16 residues. V was shortened by 6 bases and J by 4 bases, with 21 bases between the two germline ends. The germline V gene has CDR1 WSHSY and CDR2 SAAADI. CDR3 DNA: TGCGCCAGCAGACGAGGCAATAGACAGTCTGCCACTGAAGCTTTCTTT. It yields the protein CASRRGNRQSATEAFF.